The clone carrying this TCR beta chain was observed a handful of times. The data were taken from a study of T cells in Graves' hyperthyroidism and ophthalmopathy. Amplified TCR beta CDR3 regions derived from RNA transcripts. The primer set for the first-round RT-PCR of the TCR CDR3 was HTBI. In TCRdb, the multiplex PCR reads were re-called with MiXCR into one record per CDR3 protein. Seen here are approximately 370,000 distinct CDR3 sequences, under 15% observed once, and the top ten hold approximately 30%. Trimming cost V 2 bases and J 0 bases, with 13 bases left between them. CDR3 length equals 16 residues. CDR1 and CDR2 from the germline V gene are KGHDR and SFDVKD.

The rearrangement joins TRBV24-1 to TRBJ2-7, with D possibly being TRBD2 (6 bases). The receptor was derived from a woman under 40 with Graves' hyperthyroidism. Specimen: blood. CDR3 bases: TGTGCCACCAGTGATTCCCAACTCGGGAGCTCCTACGAGCAGTACTTC. Its translation is CATSDSQLGSSYEQYF.